This TCR beta chain was sequenced for a study of cytomegalovirus exposure and HLA in healthy donors. TCRdb keeps only in-frame clones here, not all; method: immunoSEQ multiplex PCR. Of 120,000 or so clones listed, about 91% are singletons. This clone occurred once. What was sequenced was PBMCs. This TCR was sampled from a man aged 18-30 years in good health and CMV-seronegative.

As DNA, the CDR3 is TGTGCCAGCAGCTCCGGATATAGCGGGAGTCGTACAGATACGCAGTATTTT. This codes for CASSSGYSGSRTDTQYF. This chain links TRBV7-2 with TRBJ2-3; 9 bases are a match to TRBD2. Germline values: CDR1 SGHTA, CDR2 FQGNSA. V gave up 4 bases and J gave up 3 bases; unmatched junction bases: 11. The CDR3 is 17 amino acids.